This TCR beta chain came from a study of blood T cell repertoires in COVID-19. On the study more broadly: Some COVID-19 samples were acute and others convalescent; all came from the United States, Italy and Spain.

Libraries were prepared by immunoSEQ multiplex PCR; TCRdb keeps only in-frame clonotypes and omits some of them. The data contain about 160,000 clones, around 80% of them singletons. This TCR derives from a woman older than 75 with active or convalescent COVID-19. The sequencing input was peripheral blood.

The DNA for the CDR3 is TGTGCCAGCAGCTCCAGACAGTCCCCCCACGGAGGGGACCAGTACTTC. Residues: CASSSRQSPHGGDQYF. V usage is TRBV7-2 and J usage is TRBJ2-5, with a weak D call TRBD2 (6 bases). The CDR3 length is 16 residues. The V gene lost 4 bases and the J gene lost 10 bases, with 25 bases spanning the gap. From germline, CDR1 is SGHTA and CDR2 FQGNSA.